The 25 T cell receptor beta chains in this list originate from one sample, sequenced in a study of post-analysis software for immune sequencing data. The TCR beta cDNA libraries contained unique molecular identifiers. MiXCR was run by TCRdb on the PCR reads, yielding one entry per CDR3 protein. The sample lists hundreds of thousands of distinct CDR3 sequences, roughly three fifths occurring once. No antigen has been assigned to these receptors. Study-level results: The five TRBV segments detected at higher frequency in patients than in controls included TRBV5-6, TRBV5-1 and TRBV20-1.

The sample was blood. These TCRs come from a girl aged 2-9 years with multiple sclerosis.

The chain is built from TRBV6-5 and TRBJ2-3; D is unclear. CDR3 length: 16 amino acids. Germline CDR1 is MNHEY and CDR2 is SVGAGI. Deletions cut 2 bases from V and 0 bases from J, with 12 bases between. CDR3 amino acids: CASSYMGISSTDTQYF. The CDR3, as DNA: TGTGCCAGCAGTTACATGGGGATTTCTAGCACAGATACGCAGTATTTT.

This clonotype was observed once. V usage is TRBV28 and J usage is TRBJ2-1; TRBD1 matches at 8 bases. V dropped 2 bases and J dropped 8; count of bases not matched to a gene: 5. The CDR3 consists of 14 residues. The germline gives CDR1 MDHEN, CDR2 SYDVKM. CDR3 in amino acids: CASSLQNRGDEQFF. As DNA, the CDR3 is TGTGCCAGCAGTTTACAGAACAGGGGGGATGAGCAGTTCTTC.

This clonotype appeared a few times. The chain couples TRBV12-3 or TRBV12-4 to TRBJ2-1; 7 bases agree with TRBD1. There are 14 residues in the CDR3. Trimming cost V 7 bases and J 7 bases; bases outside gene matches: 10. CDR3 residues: CASIILTGTNEQFF. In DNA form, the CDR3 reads TGTGCCAGCATAATCTTGACAGGGACGAATGAGCAGTTCTTC.

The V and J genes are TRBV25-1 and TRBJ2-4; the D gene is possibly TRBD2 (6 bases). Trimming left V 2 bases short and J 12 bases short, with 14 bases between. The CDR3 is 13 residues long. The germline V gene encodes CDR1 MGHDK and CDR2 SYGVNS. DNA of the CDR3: TGTGCCAGCAGTGAAGGGCCGGGGACTCCTCAGTACTTC. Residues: CASSEGPGTPQYF.

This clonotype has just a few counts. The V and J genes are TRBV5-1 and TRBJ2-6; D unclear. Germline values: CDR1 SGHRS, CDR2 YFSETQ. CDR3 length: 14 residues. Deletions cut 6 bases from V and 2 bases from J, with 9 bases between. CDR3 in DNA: TGCGCCAGCACCCCAGGACCTGGGGCCAACGTCCTGACTTTC. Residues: CASTPGPGANVLTF.

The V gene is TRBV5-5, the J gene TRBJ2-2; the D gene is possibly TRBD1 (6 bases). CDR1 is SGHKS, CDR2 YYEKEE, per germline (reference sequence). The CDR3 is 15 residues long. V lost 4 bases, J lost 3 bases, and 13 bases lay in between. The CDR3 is CASSVTGTDTGELFF. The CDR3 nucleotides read TGTGCCAGCAGCGTCACAGGGACGGACACCGGGGAGCTGTTTTTT.

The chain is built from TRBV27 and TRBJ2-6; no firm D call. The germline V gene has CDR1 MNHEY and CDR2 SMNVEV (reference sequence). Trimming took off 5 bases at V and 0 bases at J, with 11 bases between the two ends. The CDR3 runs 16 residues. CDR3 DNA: TGTGCCAGCAGTCGGCAGGCCTTCTCTGGGGCCAACGTCCTGACTTTC. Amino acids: CASSRQAFSGANVLTF. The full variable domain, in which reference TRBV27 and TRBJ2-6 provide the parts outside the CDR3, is EAQVTQNPRYLITVTGKKLTVTCSQNMNHEYMSWYRQDPGLGLRQIYYSMNVEVTDKGDVPEGYKVSRKEKRNFPLILESPSPNQTSLYFCASSRQAFSGANVLTFGAGSRLTVL.

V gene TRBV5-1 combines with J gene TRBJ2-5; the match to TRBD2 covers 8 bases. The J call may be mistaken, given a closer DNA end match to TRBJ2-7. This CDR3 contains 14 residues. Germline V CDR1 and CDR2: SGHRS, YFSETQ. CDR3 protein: CASSPGGTVYEQYF. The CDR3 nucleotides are TGCGCCAGCAGCCCGGGAGGGACTGTCTACGAGCAGTACTTC.

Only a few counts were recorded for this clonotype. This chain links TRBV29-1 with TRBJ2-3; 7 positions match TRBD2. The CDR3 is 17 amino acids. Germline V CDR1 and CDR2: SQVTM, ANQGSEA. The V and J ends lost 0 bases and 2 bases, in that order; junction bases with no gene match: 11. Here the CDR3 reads CSVEDPKTSSNTDTQYF. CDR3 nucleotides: TGCAGCGTTGAAGATCCCAAGACTAGCTCGAACACAGATACGCAGTATTTT.

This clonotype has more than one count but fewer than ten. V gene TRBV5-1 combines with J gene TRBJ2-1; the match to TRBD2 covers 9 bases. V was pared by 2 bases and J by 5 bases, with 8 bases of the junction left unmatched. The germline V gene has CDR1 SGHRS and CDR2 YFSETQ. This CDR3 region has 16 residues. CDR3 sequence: CASSLGPSGVNNEQFF. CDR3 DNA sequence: TGCGCCAGCAGCTTAGGACCTAGCGGGGTTAACAATGAGCAGTTCTTC.

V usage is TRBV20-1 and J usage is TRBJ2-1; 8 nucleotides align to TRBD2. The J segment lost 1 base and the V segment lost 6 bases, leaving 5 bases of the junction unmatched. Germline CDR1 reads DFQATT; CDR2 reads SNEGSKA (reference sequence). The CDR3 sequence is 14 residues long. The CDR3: CSASREGSYNEQFF. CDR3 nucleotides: TGCAGTGCCTCCCGGGAGGGGTCCTACAATGAGCAGTTCTTC.

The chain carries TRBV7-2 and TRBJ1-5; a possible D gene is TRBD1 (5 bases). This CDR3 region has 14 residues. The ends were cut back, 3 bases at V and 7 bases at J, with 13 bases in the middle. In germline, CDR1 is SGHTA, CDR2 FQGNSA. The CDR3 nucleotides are TGTGCCAGCAGCTTCGGGGGTTATTGGCAGCCCCAGCATTTT. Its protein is CASSFGGYWQPQHF. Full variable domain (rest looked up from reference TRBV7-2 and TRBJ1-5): GAGVSQSPSNKVTEKGKDVELRCDPISGHTALYWYRQSLGQGLEFLIYFQGNSAPDKSGLPSDRFSAERTGGSVSTLTIQRTQQEDSAVYLCASSFGGYWQPQHFGDGTRLSIL.

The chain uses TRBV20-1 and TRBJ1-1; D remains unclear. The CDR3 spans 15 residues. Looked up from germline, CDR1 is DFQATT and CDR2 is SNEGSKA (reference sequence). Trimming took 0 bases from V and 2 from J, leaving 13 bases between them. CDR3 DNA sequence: TGCAGTGCTAGAGATTCACAAACGGCAAACACTGAAGCTTTCTTT. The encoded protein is CSARDSQTANTEAFF.

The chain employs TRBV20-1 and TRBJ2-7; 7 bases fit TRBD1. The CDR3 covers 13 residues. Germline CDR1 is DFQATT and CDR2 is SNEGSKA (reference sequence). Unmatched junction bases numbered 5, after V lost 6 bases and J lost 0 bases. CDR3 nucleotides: TGCAGTGCAATGACAGGGATCTCCTACGAGCAGTACTTC. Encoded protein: CSAMTGISYEQYF.

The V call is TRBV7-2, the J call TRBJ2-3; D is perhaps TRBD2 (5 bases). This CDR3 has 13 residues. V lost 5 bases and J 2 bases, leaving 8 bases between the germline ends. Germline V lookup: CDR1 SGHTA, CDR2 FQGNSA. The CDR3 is CASSQRPTDTQYF. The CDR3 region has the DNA TGTGCCAGCAGCCAGCGGCCCACAGATACGCAGTATTTT.

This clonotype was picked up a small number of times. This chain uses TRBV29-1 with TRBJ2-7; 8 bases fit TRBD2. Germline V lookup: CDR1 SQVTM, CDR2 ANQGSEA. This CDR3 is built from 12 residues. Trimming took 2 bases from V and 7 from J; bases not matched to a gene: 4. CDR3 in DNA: TGCAGCGTTGAACAGAGCGGGAGTGAGCAGTACTTC. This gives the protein CSVEQSGSEQYF.

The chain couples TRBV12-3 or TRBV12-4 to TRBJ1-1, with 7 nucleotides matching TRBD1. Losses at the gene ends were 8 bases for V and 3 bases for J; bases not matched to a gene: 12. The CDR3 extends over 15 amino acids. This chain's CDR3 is CASGGGGRGHTEAFF. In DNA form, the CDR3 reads TGTGCCAGCGGAGGGGGCGGCCGGGGGCACACTGAAGCTTTCTTT.

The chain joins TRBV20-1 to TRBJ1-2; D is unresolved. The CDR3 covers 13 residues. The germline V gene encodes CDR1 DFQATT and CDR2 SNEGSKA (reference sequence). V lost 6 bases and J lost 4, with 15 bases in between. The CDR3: CSAWPRIGYGYTF. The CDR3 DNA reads TGCAGTGCCTGGCCCAGGATTGGCTATGGCTACACCTTC.

The CDR3 spells CASREEGQPYEQYF. The CDR3 coding sequence is TGTGCCAGCAGAGAAGAGGGACAGCCCTACGAGCAGTACTTC. The chain has TRBV6-2 or TRBV6-3 and TRBJ2-7, with 7 bases lining up with TRBD1. Germline V lookup: CDR1 MNHEY, CDR2 SVGEGT. This CDR3 spans 14 amino acids. Losses at the gene ends were 6 bases for V and 2 bases for J; bases not matched to a gene: 7.

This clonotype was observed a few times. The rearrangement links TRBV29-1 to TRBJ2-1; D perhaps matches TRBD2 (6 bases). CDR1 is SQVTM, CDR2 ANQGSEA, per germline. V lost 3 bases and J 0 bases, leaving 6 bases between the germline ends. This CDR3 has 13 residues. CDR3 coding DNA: TGCAGCGTTGAGGGGGGCTCCTACAATGAGCAGTTCTTC. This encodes CSVEGGSYNEQFF.

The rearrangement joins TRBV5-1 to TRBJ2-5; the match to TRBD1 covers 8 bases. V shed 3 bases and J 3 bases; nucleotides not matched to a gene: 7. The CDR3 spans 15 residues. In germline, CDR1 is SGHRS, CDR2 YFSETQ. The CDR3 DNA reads TGCGCCAGCAGCTCGGGGACAGGAGGTAAAGAGACCCAGTACTTC. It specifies CASSSGTGGKETQYF. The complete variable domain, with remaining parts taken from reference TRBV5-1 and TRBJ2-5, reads KAGVTQTPRYLIKTRGQQVTLSCSPISGHRSVSWYQQTPGQGLQFLFEYFSETQRNKGNFPGRFSGRQFSNSRSEMNVSTLELGDSALYLCASSSGTGGKETQYFGPGTRLLVL.

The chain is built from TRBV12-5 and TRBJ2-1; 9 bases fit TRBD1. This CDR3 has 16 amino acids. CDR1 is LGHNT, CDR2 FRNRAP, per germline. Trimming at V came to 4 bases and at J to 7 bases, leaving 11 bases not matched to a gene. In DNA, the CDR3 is TGTGCTAGTGGTTCGGCCCCGGGACAGGGTGGGAATGAGCAGTTCTTC. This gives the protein CASGSAPGQGGNEQFF. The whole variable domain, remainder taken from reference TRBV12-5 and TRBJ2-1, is DARVTQTPRHKVTEMGQEVTMRCQPILGHNTVFWYRQTMMQGLELLAYFRNRAPLDDSGMPKDRFSAEMPDATLATLKIQPSEPRDSAVYFCASGSAPGQGGNEQFFGPGTRLTVL.

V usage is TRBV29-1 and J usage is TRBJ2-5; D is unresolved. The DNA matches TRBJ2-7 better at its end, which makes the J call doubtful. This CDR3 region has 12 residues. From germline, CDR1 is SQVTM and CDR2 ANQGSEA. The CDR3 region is CSDLDGDYEQYF. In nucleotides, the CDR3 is TGCAGCGACCTGGACGGTGACTACGAGCAGTACTTC.

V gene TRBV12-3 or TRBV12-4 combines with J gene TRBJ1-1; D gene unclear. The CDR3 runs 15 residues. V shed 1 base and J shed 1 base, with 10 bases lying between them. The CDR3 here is CASSLDWRGNTEAFF. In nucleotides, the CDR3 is TGTGCCAGCAGTTTAGATTGGCGGGGGAACACTGAAGCTTTCTTT.

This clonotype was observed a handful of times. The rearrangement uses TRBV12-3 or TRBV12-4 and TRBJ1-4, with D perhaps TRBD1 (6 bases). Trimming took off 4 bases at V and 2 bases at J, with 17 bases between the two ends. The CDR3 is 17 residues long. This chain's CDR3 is CASSSSGGPWTNEKLFF. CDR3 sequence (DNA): TGTGCCAGCAGTTCCAGTGGGGGGCCGTGGACTAATGAAAAACTGTTTTTT.